The 17 T cell receptor beta chains listed next were all sequenced from one sample in a study of identical twins. In TCRdb, the 5' RACE reads were re-called with MiXCR into one record per CDR3 protein. This sample yields 600,000 to 700,000 distinct CDR3 sequences, of which 21% are seen a single time; around 4.5% belongs to the top ten. The same sample was also used in a study of T cells expressing NK-cell markers.

Sequenced material: PBMCs. The receptors here all came from a woman between 18 and 29 years old in good health.

The V call is TRBV5-6, the J call TRBJ1-1; D gene unclear. The CDR3 has 15 amino acids. Germline CDR1 and CDR2: SGHDT and YYEEEE. Trimming pared 3 bases from V and 2 bases from J, leaving 14 bases between. Here the CDR3 DNA reads TGTGCCAGCAGCTCTCCGATCCGAGCAAACACTGAAGCTTTCTTT. Its translation is CASSSPIRANTEAFF.

The rearrangement links TRBV18 to TRBJ2-2; D gene uncertain. CDR3 size: 13 residues. V lost 1 base, J lost 4 bases, and 4 bases lay in between. Germline CDR1 KGHSH, CDR2 LQKENI. DNA for the CDR3: TGTGCCAGCTCACCACTCACCACCGGGGAGCTGTTTTTT. Protein sequence: CASSPLTTGELFF.

In its sample, this clonotype was seen a few times. The chain recombines TRBV12-3 or TRBV12-4 with TRBJ1-6; D is perhaps TRBD1 (5 bases). The V gene lost 3 bases and the J gene lost 7 bases, with 10 bases spanning the gap. The CDR3 contains 14 residues. CDR3 in amino acids: CASSLEGRNSPLHF. The CDR3 DNA follows: TGTGCCAGCAGTTTGGAGGGGAGGAATTCACCCCTCCACTTT.

This clonotype was found a few times. CDR3 residues: CASSLELDTEAFF. Here the CDR3 DNA reads TGTGCCAGCAGCCTGGAACTTGACACTGAAGCTTTCTTT. The rearrangement uses TRBV7-9 and TRBJ1-1, with D unclear. Germline CDR1 and CDR2: SEHNR and FQNEAQ (reference sequence). The V gene lost 5 bases and the J gene lost 3 bases, with 10 bases spanning the gap. The CDR3 totals 13 residues.

The table lists this clonotype with a few counts. The genes are TRBV20-1 and TRBJ1-6; D gene uncertain. The V end lost 7 bases, the J end lost 9 bases, and 13 bases lay between the germline ends. The CDR3 covers 12 residues. Germline CDR1 DFQATT, CDR2 SNEGSKA (reference sequence). The CDR3 sequence is CSVAPSGSPLHF. CDR3 sequence (DNA): TGCAGTGTAGCACCTTCGGGTTCACCCCTCCACTTT.

J is TRBJ2-1 and V is TRBV3-1, with D maybe TRBD2 (6 bases). CDR1 LGHDT and CDR2 YNNKEL come from the germline V gene (reference sequence). V lost 6 bases, J lost 8 bases, and 11 bases lay in between. CDR3 length: 12 amino acids. CDR3 amino acids: CASRRGAHEQFF. CDR3 DNA sequence: TGTGCCAGCAGGCGCGGGGCCCATGAGCAGTTCTTC.

The sample holds a few counts of this clonotype. This chain connects TRBV29-1 to TRBJ1-1, with D unclear. V was pared by 7 bases and J by 1 base, with 10 bases between. The CDR3 loop spans 12 amino acids. The germline gives CDR1 SQVTM, CDR2 ANQGSEA. This CDR3 is CSAGLSNTEAFF. The CDR3 DNA reads as TGCAGCGCCGGCCTGTCGAACACTGAAGCTTTCTTT.

The CDR3 reads CASRPGTSGSEQYF. The CDR3 coding sequence is TGTGCCAGCAGACCTGGGACTAGCGGGAGCGAGCAGTACTTC. The V call is TRBV27, the J call TRBJ2-7; TRBD2 agrees at 14 bases. The CDR3 covers 14 residues. V lost 6 bases and J lost 6; bases outside the gene matches: 4. Germline CDR1 reads MNHEY; CDR2 reads SMNVEV (reference sequence).

The chain recombines TRBV12-3 or TRBV12-4 with TRBJ1-2; possibly TRBD1 for D (5 bases). V dropped 6 bases and J dropped 5 bases, with 13 bases sitting between them. This CDR3 has 13 amino acids. The CDR3 protein is CASRVQGTYGYTF. CDR3 bases: TGTGCCAGCAGGGTCCAAGGGACTTATGGCTACACCTTC.

Only a few counts were recorded for this clonotype. This sequence joins TRBV7-9 and TRBJ1-2; D might be TRBD1 (5 bases). Per the germline V gene, CDR1 is SEHNR and CDR2 is FQNEAQ (reference sequence). The CDR3 is 12 amino acids. Trimming took 3 bases from V and 6 from J, leaving 8 bases between them. CDR3 bases: TGTGCCAGCAGCTTTGACAGAAATGGCTACACCTTC. Protein: CASSFDRNGYTF. The entire variable domain, with the rest obtained from reference TRBV7-9 and TRBJ1-2, is as follows: DTGVSQNPRHKITKRGQNVTFRCDPISEHNRLYWYRQTLGQGPEFLTYFQNEAQLEKSRLLSDRFSAERPKGSFSTLEIQRTEQGDSAMYLCASSFDRNGYTFGSGTRLTVV.

This clonotype was picked up many times. J is TRBJ2-3 and V is TRBV20-1; 10 bases line up with TRBD2. This CDR3 is built from 16 residues. Unmatched junction bases numbered 8, after V lost 5 bases and J lost 0 bases. Per germline, CDR1 DFQATT and CDR2 SNEGSKA (reference sequence). For the CDR3, the DNA is TGCAGTGCTCTACCCTTACTAGCGGGGAGCACAGATACGCAGTATTTT. This translates into CSALPLLAGSTDTQYF.

This clonotype has just a few counts. The rearrangement uses TRBV12-3 or TRBV12-4 and TRBJ1-5; 8 nucleotides line up with TRBD1. The CDR3 consists of 15 residues. V shed 5 bases and J 8 bases; nucleotides not matched to a gene: 11. Written as DNA, the CDR3 is TGTGCCAGCAGTCAAGGGACAGGCCCGGGGGAGCCCCAGCATTTT. Its protein is CASSQGTGPGEPQHF.

This clonotype was detected ten times or more. The CDR3 DNA reads as TGTGCCAGCAGTGGAGAGACAGGAGCTAACTATGGCTACACCTTC. Its translation is CASSGETGANYGYTF. V is TRBV6-1 and J is TRBJ1-2; the D gene is possibly TRBD1 (6 bases). Trimming removed 4 bases from V and 0 bases from J, with 12 bases in between. The CDR3 runs 15 residues. Germline lookup yields CDR1 MNHNS and CDR2 SASEGT.

V is TRBV20-1 and J is TRBJ2-1, with D perhaps matching TRBD1 (6 bases). Germline values: CDR1 DFQATT, CDR2 SNEGSKA (reference sequence). The CDR3 extends over 14 amino acids. The V gene lost 6 bases and the J gene lost 2 bases, with 14 bases spanning the gap. Here the CDR3 reads CSAPPGQTYNEQFF. In DNA, the CDR3 is TGCAGTGCCCCTCCAGGACAGACCTACAATGAGCAGTTCTTC.

Many counts were recorded for this clonotype. The J gene is TRBJ1-1, the V gene TRBV6-5; 7 bases line up with TRBD1. Trimming cost V 6 bases and J 0 bases; bases outside gene matches: 7. CDR3 length equals 15 residues. The germline V gene has CDR1 MNHEY and CDR2 SVGAGI. The CDR3 protein is CASRLTGALNTEAFF. CDR3 nucleotide sequence: TGTGCCAGCAGGCTCACAGGGGCCCTGAACACTGAAGCTTTCTTT.

At least ten counts were recorded for this clonotype. The chain links TRBV20-1 to TRBJ2-7; the match to TRBD2 covers 7 bases. This CDR3 has 12 amino acids. Germline V gene sequence: CDR1 DFQATT, CDR2 SNEGSKA (reference sequence). V shed 1 base and J 4 bases; nucleotides not matched to a gene: 1. The CDR3 region has the DNA TGCAGTGCTAGAGCGGGAGGTTACGAGCAGTACTTC. Protein: CSARAGGYEQYF.

This clonotype was observed a few times. CDR3 in DNA: TGCGCCAGCGGTAGTCAGGGGTTGACTGAAGCTTTCTTT. Translation: CASGSQGLTEAFF. V and J are TRBV4-1 and TRBJ1-1; possibly TRBD1 for D (6 bases). Germline V gene sequence: CDR1 MGHRA, CDR2 YSYEKL. V dropped 8 bases and J dropped 5 bases, with 15 bases sitting between them. The length of the CDR3 is 13 residues.